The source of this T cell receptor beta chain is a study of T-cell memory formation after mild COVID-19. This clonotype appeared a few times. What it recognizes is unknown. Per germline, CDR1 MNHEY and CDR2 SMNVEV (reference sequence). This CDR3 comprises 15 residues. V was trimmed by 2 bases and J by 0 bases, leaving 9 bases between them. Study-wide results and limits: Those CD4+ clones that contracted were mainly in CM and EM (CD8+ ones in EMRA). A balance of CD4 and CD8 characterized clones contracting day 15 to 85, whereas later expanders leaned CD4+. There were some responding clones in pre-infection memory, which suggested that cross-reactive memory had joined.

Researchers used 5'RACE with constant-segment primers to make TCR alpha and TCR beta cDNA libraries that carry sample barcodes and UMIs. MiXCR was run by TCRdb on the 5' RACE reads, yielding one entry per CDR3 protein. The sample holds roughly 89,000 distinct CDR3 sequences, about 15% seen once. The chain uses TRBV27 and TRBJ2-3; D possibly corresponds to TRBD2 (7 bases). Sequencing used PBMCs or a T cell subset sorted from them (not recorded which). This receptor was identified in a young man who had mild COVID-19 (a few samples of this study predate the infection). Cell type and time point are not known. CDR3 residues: CASSLAGASTDTQYF. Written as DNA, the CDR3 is TGTGCCAGCAGTTTAGCGGGGGCTAGCACAGATACGCAGTATTTT.